This T cell receptor (beta chain) was obtained from a study of OX40 agonist ivuxolimab in advanced cancers. Turning to the study itself: An agonistic anti-OX40 (CD134) antibody, ivuxolimab, was used to treat the patients.

The V gene lost 6 bases and the J gene lost 8 bases, with 11 bases spanning the gap. Germline V lookup: CDR1 SGHTA, CDR2 FQGNSA. This CDR3 comprises 12 residues. The method was immunoSEQ multiplex PCR; TCRdb's version includes in-frame clones alone and lacks a portion of them. The sample consists of about 31,000 clones, approximately 87% of them appearing once. People who had autoimmune disease history or systemic immunosuppression were excluded. As concerns this clone: Its antigen is not identified.

Study observations and caveats: CD8+ T cells were the subset that, on average, had more expanded clones than CD4+.

The sequencing here drew on CD4+ or CD8+ T cells sorted from blood, taken in a trial of the OX40 agonist ivuxolimab. The TCR comes from an adult with an advanced solid tumor such as melanoma, head and neck, liver or kidney cancer. The gene calls are TRBV7-2 and TRBJ1-3, with D uncertain. CDR3 loop: CASSSNRDTIYF. CDR3 sequence (DNA): TGTGCCAGCAGTTCCAATCGGGACACCATATATTTT. Based on the CDR3 plus reference TRBV7-2 and TRBJ1-3, the full variable domain is GAGVSQSPSNKVTEKGKDVELRCDPISGHTALYWYRQSLGQGLEFLIYFQGNSAPDKSGLPSDRFSAERTGGSVSTLTIQRTQQEDSAVYLCASSSNRDTIYFGEGSWLTVV.